Below are 11 T cell receptor beta chains sequenced from a single sample in a study of Graves' ophthalmopathy and Graves' hyperthyroidism. RNA transcripts provided the template for amplifying TCR beta CDR3 regions. HTBI primers were employed in first-round RT-PCR, then a second-round multiplex PCR followed. One entry per CDR3 protein results from TCRdb running MiXCR on the multiplex PCR reads. Of roughly 400,000 distinct CDR3 sequences listed, roughly 18% were seen once; the top ten hold 1.5% to 2%. Sequencing input: peripheral blood. The receptors were sampled from a woman under 30 with Graves' ophthalmopathy.

This chain connects TRBV28 to TRBJ2-5; D uncertain. The length of the CDR3 is 13 residues. Trimming removed 2 bases from V and 5 bases from J, with 9 bases in between. Germline V lookup: CDR1 MDHEN, CDR2 SYDVKM. DNA of the CDR3: TGTGCCAGCAGTTTAGGCCCGGCTGAGACCCAGTACTTC. It is translated as CASSLGPAETQYF.

The chain is built from TRBV12-3 or TRBV12-4 and TRBJ1-6, with 8 bases identical to TRBD1. CDR3 length equals 13 residues. Trimming cost V 3 bases and J 8 bases; bases outside gene matches: 0. CDR3 in amino acids: CASSLDRDSPLHF. DNA for the CDR3: TGTGCCAGCAGTTTGGACAGGGATTCACCCCTCCACTTT.

V usage is TRBV6-1 and J usage is TRBJ1-2; tentatively, D is TRBD1 (5 bases). Trimming pared 8 bases from V and 3 bases from J, leaving 16 bases between. The CDR3 has 14 amino acids. From germline, CDR1 is MNHNS and CDR2 SASEGT. The CDR3 DNA sequence: TGTGCCAGCGCCTCCGGTAAAGGGGACTATGGCTACACCTTC. Its protein is CASASGKGDYGYTF.

The chain couples TRBV6-2 or TRBV6-3 to TRBJ1-2; 7 bases map to TRBD1. This CDR3 contains 12 residues. After removal of 8 bases from V and 4 bases from J, the junction contained 4 bases not matched to a gene. CDR1 is MNHEY and CDR2 is SVGEGT in the germline V gene. The CDR3 region is CASWGQIYGYTF. Written as DNA, the CDR3 is TGTGCCAGCTGGGGACAGATCTATGGCTACACCTTC.

This clonotype was found many times. The chain joins TRBV5-1 to TRBJ1-1, with a possible D match to TRBD1 (6 bases). V was cut by 0 bases and J by 2 bases, with 14 bases left in between. This CDR3 has 16 amino acids. Germline V gene data show CDR1 as SGHRS and CDR2 as YFSETQ. The CDR3 sequence is CASSLATTGYNTEAFF. CDR3 in DNA: TGCGCCAGCAGCTTGGCTACGACAGGATACAACACTGAAGCTTTCTTT.

This clonotype occurred a few times. A much larger clone differs from this one at a single base, so this may be a read error. This chain links TRBV6-2 or TRBV6-3 with TRBJ1-1; D is perhaps TRBD1 (5 bases). This CDR3 region has 15 residues. Deletions cut 6 bases from V and 3 bases from J, with 17 bases between. Germline loops: CDR1 MNHEY, CDR2 SVGEGT. Here the CDR3 reads CASSRPRGLDTEAFF. As DNA, the CDR3 is TGTGCCAGCAGCCGCCCGCGGGGCTTGGACACTGAAGCTTTCTTT.

This clonotype was counted only a few times. The chain has TRBV28 and TRBJ1-2; TRBD1 agrees at 7 bases. The germline gives CDR1 MDHEN, CDR2 SYDVKM. This CDR3 is built from 16 residues. Unmatched junction bases numbered 10, after V lost 2 bases and J lost 4 bases. In DNA form, the CDR3 reads TGTGCCAGCAGTTTAATCTTCCCGGGACAGAGCTATGGCTACACCTTC. As protein: CASSLIFPGQSYGYTF.

This clonotype was recorded many times. J is TRBJ2-7 and V is TRBV5-1, with 10 nucleotides matching TRBD2. The germline gives CDR1 SGHRS, CDR2 YFSETQ. The CDR3 covers 15 residues. The V segment lost 0 bases and the J segment 7 bases; nucleotides outside the gene matches: 7. CDR3 sequence: CASSLAAGGPGEQYF. CDR3 bases: TGCGCCAGCAGCTTGGCAGCGGGAGGGCCAGGGGAGCAGTACTTC.

This clonotype was detected ten times or more. The CDR3: CSVEDRSGEPQHF. Here the CDR3 DNA reads TGCAGCGTTGAAGATCGTTCGGGAGAGCCCCAGCATTTT. V gene TRBV29-1 combines with J gene TRBJ1-5; no clear D gene. The germline CDR1 and CDR2 sequences are SQVTM and ANQGSEA. V was pared by 0 bases and J by 8 bases, with 11 bases between. This CDR3 has 13 amino acids.

This clonotype came up many times. The V gene is TRBV27, the J gene TRBJ1-6; D is unclear. Trimming left V 5 bases short and J 0 bases short, with 5 bases between. The CDR3 is made up of 14 amino acids. The V gene's germline CDR1 is MNHEY and CDR2 SMNVEV (reference sequence). The CDR3 nucleotides read TGTGCCAGCAGTCAGAACTCCTATAATTCACCCCTCCACTTT. Translated: CASSQNSYNSPLHF.

This clonotype was recorded at least ten times. The V call is TRBV12-3 or TRBV12-4, the J call TRBJ1-6; 7 nucleotides align to TRBD1. CDR3 length: 16 amino acids. The J segment lost 5 bases and the V segment lost 3 bases, leaving 7 bases of the junction unmatched. The CDR3 region has the DNA TGTGCCAGCAGTTTTATGAGAGGGGGCAATAATTCACCCCTCCACTTT. It is translated as CASSFMRGGNNSPLHF.